The 22 T cell receptor beta chains listed next were all sequenced from one sample in a study of cytomegalovirus exposure and HLA in healthy donors. Primers included in the PCR were 60 Vbeta and 13 Jbeta primers. Some clones are missing from TCRdb's copy, which holds only in-frame ones; the method was immunoSEQ multiplex PCR. The table has approximately 160,000 clones, just under 80% seen once; the top ten hold 1%. The source material was PBMCs. The receptors were gathered from a woman in her fifties or sixties in good health and CMV-seropositive.

The chain couples TRBV14 to TRBJ1-2; D perhaps matches TRBD1 (6 bases). Trimming cost V 3 bases and J 8 bases, with 13 bases left between them. CDR3 length equals 13 residues. Looked up from germline, CDR1 is SGHDN and CDR2 is FVKESK. CDR3 DNA sequence: TGTGCCAGCAGCCACCAACAGGGTACGGGCTACACCTTC. Translating gives CASSHQQGTGYTF. The full variable domain, completed using reference TRBV14 and TRBJ1-2, is EAGVTQFPSHSVIEKGQTVTLRCDPISGHDNLYWYRRVMGKEIKFLLHFVKESKQDESGMPNNRFLAERTGGTYSTLKVQPAELEDSGVYFCASSHQQGTGYTFGSGTRLTVV.

V usage is TRBV5-1 and J usage is TRBJ2-7, with D possibly matching TRBD1 (5 bases). In germline, CDR1 is SGHRS, CDR2 YFSETQ. V lost 3 bases to trimming and J lost 0 bases, with 16 bases between them. CDR3 length: 16 residues. CDR3 DNA sequence: TGCGCCAGCAGCTACACAGGCCACCTCAACTCCTACGAGCAGTACTTC. It translates to CASSYTGHLNSYEQYF.

V is TRBV5-6 and J is TRBJ2-1; weak D call: TRBD1 (6 bases). CDR1 and CDR2 (germline): SGHDT, YYEEEE. The CDR3 covers 15 residues. Trimming cost V 2 bases and J 1 base, with 10 bases left between them. The CDR3 spells CASSFRGKSYNEQFF. DNA for the CDR3: TGTGCCAGCAGCTTCAGGGGAAAATCCTACAATGAGCAGTTCTTC.

This clone was recorded a few times. This chain uses TRBV6-5 with TRBJ2-1; D perhaps matches TRBD2 (6 bases). The V end was cut by 3 bases, the J end by 7 bases, with 16 bases between. The CDR3 covers 15 residues. Germline V gene data show CDR1 as MNHEY and CDR2 as SVGAGI. This CDR3 is CASSYLLAGRNEQFF. The CDR3 nucleotides are TGTGCCAGCAGTTATCTTCTGGCAGGGAGGAATGAGCAGTTCTTC.

This chain uses TRBV7-3 with TRBJ2-6; possible D gene TRBD1, 5 bases. Trimming pared 5 bases from V and 0 bases from J, leaving 14 bases between. The germline V gene encodes CDR1 SGHTA and CDR2 FQGTGA. The CDR3 runs to 17 residues. Written as DNA, the CDR3 is TGTGCCAGCAGCCCACCGCCCCAGGGCTCTGGGGCCAACGTCCTGACTTTC. It specifies CASSPPPQGSGANVLTF.

The V gene is TRBV5-4, the J gene TRBJ1-1, with a tentative D call TRBD1 (5 bases). Germline V gives CDR1 SGHNT, CDR2 YYREEE (reference sequence). The CDR3 loop spans 15 amino acids. V dropped 3 bases and J dropped 6 bases, with 18 bases sitting between them. The CDR3: CASSSRGGFGAEAFF. CDR3 in DNA: TGTGCCAGCAGCTCAAGGGGAGGGTTTGGGGCTGAAGCTTTCTTT.

The V and J genes are TRBV6-6 and TRBJ2-7, with TRBD1 identical over 8 bases. This CDR3 has 13 residues. With V trimmed by 5 bases and J by 7 bases, 7 bases remained unmatched. Germline CDR1 MNHNY, CDR2 SVGAGI (reference sequence). The CDR3 nucleotides read TGTGCCAGCAGTGGACAGGGACTGTGGGAGCAGTACTTC. The encoded protein is CASSGQGLWEQYF.

The rearrangement uses TRBV6-5 and TRBJ2-5; D remains unclear. Per germline, CDR1 MNHEY and CDR2 SVGAGI. Trimming left V 0 bases short and J 1 base short, with 6 bases between. The CDR3 contains 14 residues. CDR3 loop: CASSYSSPQETQYF. The CDR3 region has the DNA TGTGCCAGCAGTTACTCGAGCCCCCAAGAGACCCAGTACTTC.

This chain uses TRBV28 with TRBJ1-1; 7 positions agree with TRBD1. The CDR3 length is 14 residues. The ends lost 10 bases at V and 5 bases at J; junction bases unmatched: 13. From germline, CDR1 is MDHEN and CDR2 SYDVKM. CDR3 sequence: CAIRGTVRVTEAFF. In nucleotides, the CDR3 is TGTGCCATCAGGGGGACAGTCAGGGTTACTGAAGCTTTCTTT. Together with reference TRBV28 and TRBJ1-1, the CDR3 gives the full variable domain: DVKVTQSSRYLVKRTGEKVFLECVQDMDHENMFWYRQDPGLGLRLIYFSYDVKMKEKGDIPEGYSVSREKKERFSLILESASTNQTSMYLCAIRGTVRVTEAFFGQGTRLTVV.

This clone was detected only once. The chain combines TRBV19 with TRBJ2-6; 7 bases are shared with TRBD1. There are 18 residues in the CDR3. V was clipped by 3 bases and J by 1 base; unmatched bases: 9. Germline CDR1 reads LNHDA; CDR2 reads SQIVND (reference sequence). Here the CDR3 DNA reads TGTGCCAGTAGTATCGCCGGGACAGTCTTTTCTGGGGCCAACGTCCTGACTTTC. Its translation is CASSIAGTVFSGANVLTF.

V and J are TRBV18 and TRBJ2-2, with 9 bases fitting TRBD2. J lost 5 bases, V lost 3 bases, and 10 bases had no gene match. Per germline, CDR1 KGHSH and CDR2 LQKENI. The CDR3 has 17 amino acids. CDR3 sequence: CASSPLGSGSNTGELFF. Written as DNA, the CDR3 is TGTGCCAGCTCACCTCTCGGTAGCGGGAGTAATACCGGGGAGCTGTTTTTT.

This rearrangement joins TRBV18 to TRBJ1-2, with D tentatively TRBD1 (6 bases). This CDR3 is built from 15 residues. V dropped 6 bases and J dropped 4 bases, with 18 bases sitting between them. Per the germline V gene, CDR1 is KGHSH and CDR2 is LQKENI. The CDR3: CASSPPGARFYGYTF. The CDR3 DNA sequence: TGTGCCAGCTCCCCGCCAGGGGCCAGATTCTATGGCTACACCTTC.

V and J are TRBV11-1 and TRBJ2-1; 7 nucleotides agree with TRBD1. The V gene's germline CDR1 is SGHAT and CDR2 FQDESV (reference sequence). V shed 5 bases and J 0 bases; nucleotides not matched to a gene: 4. This CDR3 contains 15 residues. The CDR3 spells CASSPQGSSYNEQFF. Written as DNA, the CDR3 is TGTGCCAGCAGCCCACAGGGGAGCTCCTACAATGAGCAGTTCTTC. Full variable domain (missing parts from reference TRBV11-1 and TRBJ2-1): EAEVAQSPRYKITEKSQAVAFWCDPISGHATLYWYRQILGQGPELLVQFQDESVVDDSQLPKDRFSAERLKGVDSTLKIQPAELGDSAMYLCASSPQGSSYNEQFFGPGTRLTVL.

The rearrangement links TRBV10-3 to TRBJ2-1; the D gene is possibly TRBD2 (5 bases). The CDR3 consists of 13 residues. V shed 2 bases and J shed 4 bases, with 6 bases lying between them. Per the germline V gene, CDR1 is ENHRY and CDR2 is SYGVKD. Here the CDR3 reads CAISEEGYNEQFF. In nucleotides, the CDR3 is TGTGCCATCAGTGAGGAGGGTTACAATGAGCAGTTCTTC.

The chain couples TRBV7-2 to TRBJ2-7, with D perhaps TRBD2 (7 bases). Germline CDR1 SGHTA, CDR2 FQGNSA. This CDR3 is 15 amino acids long. V lost 1 base, J lost 2 bases, and 12 bases lay in between. CDR3 bases: TGTGCCAGCAGCTTAGTCGGGGGGCCGGCCTACGAGCAGTACTTC. This encodes CASSLVGGPAYEQYF.

This chain uses TRBV7-6 with TRBJ2-2; TRBD2 might be the D (5 bases). With 4 bases removed from V and 6 bases from J, the gap between germline ends came to 18 bases. CDR3 size: 16 residues. The germline V gene has CDR1 SGHVS and CDR2 FNYEAQ. For the CDR3, the DNA is TGTGCCAGCAGCTCCCAGCCCCCACTAGTTCCCGGGGAGCTGTTTTTT. Residues: CASSSQPPLVPGELFF.

V and J are TRBV5-8 and TRBJ1-5; D ambiguous. V shed 4 bases and J shed 0 bases, with 11 bases lying between them. This CDR3 is 15 amino acids long. From germline, CDR1 is SGHTS and CDR2 YDEGEE. The CDR3 here is CASSQARYSNQPQHF. The CDR3 DNA reads as TGTGCCAGCAGCCAGGCCCGTTATAGCAATCAGCCCCAGCATTTT.

The CDR3: CASSFGTSGDTQYF. Written as DNA, the CDR3 is TGTGCCAGCAGCTTCGGGACTAGCGGAGATACGCAGTATTTT. The gene calls are TRBV7-2 and TRBJ2-3, with 11 nucleotides matching TRBD2. V shed 3 bases and J 5 bases; nucleotides not matched to a gene: 1. CDR1 is SGHTA, CDR2 FQGNSA, per germline. The CDR3 extends over 14 amino acids. Filled out from reference TRBV7-2 and TRBJ2-3, the complete variable domain reads GAGVSQSPSNKVTEKGKDVELRCDPISGHTALYWYRQSLGQGLEFLIYFQGNSAPDKSGLPSDRFSAERTGGSVSTLTIQRTQQEDSAVYLCASSFGTSGDTQYFGPGTRLTVL.

A note on this clone: Within the sample, other DNA sequences also encode this same CDR3. The chain couples TRBV28 to TRBJ1-5; no reliable D call. V dropped 3 bases and J dropped 0 bases, with 6 bases sitting between them. This CDR3 contains 14 residues. The germline V gene has CDR1 MDHEN and CDR2 SYDVKM. The CDR3 DNA is TGTGCCAGCAGTTTTCGCTATAGCAATCAGCCCCAGCATTTT. Protein product: CASSFRYSNQPQHF.

The rearrangement joins TRBV4-3 to TRBJ1-2, with a tentative D call TRBD1 (5 bases). The length of the CDR3 is 14 residues. Per germline, CDR1 LGHNA and CDR2 YSLEER. V shed 0 bases and J shed 4 bases, with 9 bases lying between them. The CDR3 sequence: CASSQEKGRYGYTF. The CDR3 region has the DNA TGCGCCAGCAGCCAAGAAAAGGGGCGCTATGGCTACACCTTC.

The rearrangement links TRBV5-1 to TRBJ2-1, with 9 nucleotides matching TRBD1. CDR3 length: 16 amino acids. The V gene end was trimmed by 0 bases and the J gene end by 8 bases; junction bases not matched to a gene: 9. CDR1 and CDR2 from the germline V gene are SGHRS and YFSETQ. The CDR3, as DNA: TGCGCCAGCAGCTTGGCCGGGTTACAGGGGGCGGATGAGCAGTTCTTC. As protein: CASSLAGLQGADEQFF.

Regarding this clone: At one of its ends the junction is not consistent with the germline gene, which may arise from a read error. This sequence joins TRBV7-9 and TRBJ1-1, with D perhaps matching TRBD1 (6 bases). The CDR3 is 15 residues long. The germline V gene has CDR1 SEHNR and CDR2 FQNEAQ (reference sequence). The CDR3 protein is CSSSLVGQMNTEAFF. In DNA, the CDR3 is TGTTCCAGCAGCTTAGTGGGACAAATGAACACTGAAGCTTTCTTT. Full variable domain (missing parts from reference TRBV7-9 and TRBJ1-1): DTGVSQNPRHKITKRGQNVTFRCDPISEHNRLYWYRQTLGQGPEFLTYFQNEAQLEKSRLLSDRFSAERPKGSFSTLEIQRTEQGDSAMYLCSSSLVGQMNTEAFFGQGTRLTVV.